The 27 T cell receptor beta chains below were found in one sample sequenced in a study of post-analysis software for immune sequencing data (dated by TCRdb to between 2014 and 2017). Library creation used PCR. Sequencing relied on an Illumina HiSeq 2500. To reduce PCR and sequencing biases, unique molecular identifiers were incorporated into the TCR beta cDNA libraries. TCRdb ran its own pipeline on the public reads, namely fastp trimming at Q25 and MiXCR clone calling, and kept in-frame beta chains. Under each unique CDR3 protein, matching rows form one entry showing the most common genes and DNA. Present in this sample are fewer than 850,000 distinct CDR3 sequences, about 43% of which were seen just once. Jointly, the top ten make up around 4.7% of the sample. Study-wide conclusions, independent of this receptor: About five TRBV segments, including TRBV5-6, TRBV5-1 and TRBV20-1, were significantly more frequent in patients than controls.

What these receptors recognize is not known. Material: blood. These receptors all stem from a girl aged 10 to 17 with multiple sclerosis.

For this clonotype: A read error is possible here, since a much larger clone lies one base away. The rearrangement uses TRBV29-1 and TRBJ2-1; D perhaps matches TRBD2 (5 bases). The V end lost 4 bases, the J end lost 10 bases, and 11 bases lay between the germline ends. The CDR3 runs 11 residues. Germline V gene lookup returns CDR1 SQVTM and CDR2 ANQGSEA. The CDR3 DNA reads TGCAGCGTTGGCCACTCTAGCGAGCAGTTCTTC. This encodes CSVGHSSEQFF.

The genes are TRBV3-1 and TRBJ1-2; D perhaps matches TRBD1 (5 bases). CDR1 is LGHDT, CDR2 YNNKEL, per germline (reference sequence). The CDR3 contains 14 residues. Trimming removed 1 base from V and 4 bases from J, with 10 bases in between. The CDR3 here is CASSQGGAGYGYTF. In nucleotides, the CDR3 is TGTGCCAGCAGCCAAGGGGGCGCAGGCTATGGCTACACCTTC.

Only one count was recorded for this clonotype. V and J are TRBV12-5 and TRBJ1-4, with 8 bases identical to TRBD1. The CDR3 has 14 residues. Germline CDR1 and CDR2: LGHNT and FRNRAP. CDR3: CAQTGVDLREKLFF. CDR3 in DNA: TGTGCCCAGACAGGGGTTGACCTCCGTGAAAAACTGTTTTTT.

The rearrangement uses TRBV12-5 and TRBJ2-1; D ambiguous. V was trimmed by 6 bases and J by 12 bases, leaving 12 bases between them. Looked up from germline, CDR1 is LGHNT and CDR2 is FRNRAP. This CDR3 has 11 residues. The CDR3 region is CASGPSLGQFF. The DNA for the CDR3 is TGTGCTAGTGGCCCAAGCCTGGGGCAGTTCTTC.

This chain uses TRBV7-2 with TRBJ2-1, with TRBD2 matching over 13 bases. V lost 0 bases and J lost 4; bases outside the gene matches: 3. CDR3 length: 17 residues. The germline CDR1 and CDR2 sequences are SGHTA and FQGNSA. This CDR3 is CASSLALGLAGYNEQFF. CDR3 DNA sequence: TGTGCCAGCAGCTTAGCACTGGGACTAGCGGGATACAATGAGCAGTTCTTC.

The CDR3 coding sequence is TGCAGCGTTGCTAGGGACATGAACACTGAAGCTTTCTTT. Translating gives CSVARDMNTEAFF. This chain uses TRBV29-1 with TRBJ1-1; weak D call: TRBD1 (6 bases). This CDR3 comprises 13 residues. CDR1 and CDR2 from the germline V gene are SQVTM and ANQGSEA. Between the trimmed V and J ends, which lost 4 bases and 0 bases, there was a span of 9 bases.

This clonotype was found a few times. The rearrangement links TRBV20-1 to TRBJ2-5; D perhaps matches TRBD2 (6 bases). The CDR3 covers 13 residues. Between the trimmed V and J ends, which lost 3 bases and 3 bases, there was a span of 11 bases. Germline CDR1 is DFQATT and CDR2 is SNEGSKA (reference sequence). CDR3 DNA sequence: TGCAGTGCTAGCCTAGCGCCCAAAGAGACCCAGTACTTC. It codes for CSASLAPKETQYF.

The chain joins TRBV9 to TRBJ1-2; D not resolved. Germline CDR1 reads SGDLS; CDR2 reads YYNGEE. The CDR3 consists of 11 residues. Trimming left V 6 bases short and J 7 bases short, with 10 bases between. CDR3 loop: CASKSGAGYTF. In DNA, the CDR3 is TGTGCCAGCAAATCGGGCGCTGGCTACACCTTC.

This clonotype was recorded a few times. This CDR3 is CASGTDPYFQETQYF. CDR3 DNA: TGTGCCAGCGGGACAGACCCCTATTTTCAAGAGACCCAGTACTTC. The chain employs TRBV12-3 or TRBV12-4 and TRBJ2-5, with TRBD1 matching 7 bases. Trimming took 8 bases from V and 2 from J; bases not matched to a gene: 11. The CDR3 length is 15 residues.

This clonotype was counted only a few times. The CDR3 DNA sequence: TGTGCCAGCAGTTACGAGGGCTCACAGGTTGGGGGCACAGATACGCAGTATTTT. Protein sequence: CASSYEGSQVGGTDTQYF. The genes are TRBV6-5 and TRBJ2-3; perhaps D is TRBD1 or TRBD2 (5 bases each). Germline values: CDR1 MNHEY, CDR2 SVGAGI. The ends were cut back, 2 bases at V and 1 base at J, with 19 bases in the middle. The CDR3 runs 18 residues.

The chain joins TRBV12-3 or TRBV12-4 to TRBJ2-5; D unresolved. Trimming removed 2 bases at V and 5 bases at J, with 9 bases between. The CDR3 spans 13 residues. In DNA, the CDR3 is TGTGCCAGCAGTTTACTCCTCCCGGAGACCCAGTACTTC. This codes for CASSLLLPETQYF.

This clonotype appeared a few times. CDR3 sequence reads: CSARDPGLAGGYNEQFF. As DNA, the CDR3 is TGCAGTGCTAGAGACCCTGGACTAGCGGGAGGCTACAATGAGCAGTTCTTC. The chain couples TRBV20-1 to TRBJ2-1, with 14 bases identical to TRBD2. In germline, CDR1 is DFQATT, CDR2 SNEGSKA (reference sequence). This CDR3 has 17 residues. The J segment lost 3 bases and the V segment lost 0 bases, leaving 4 bases of the junction unmatched.

The V gene is TRBV6-6, the J gene TRBJ1-2; D perhaps matches TRBD1 (6 bases). Per germline, CDR1 MNHNY and CDR2 SVGAGI (reference sequence). The CDR3 runs to 14 residues. V lost 5 bases and J 1 base, leaving 11 bases between the germline ends. The CDR3 nucleotides read TGTGCCAGCAGTCCTCACAGGGTTAACTATGGCTACACCTTC. Protein: CASSPHRVNYGYTF.

This clonotype was seen a few times. The chain carries TRBV3-1 and TRBJ1-1; possibly TRBD1 for D (6 bases). Germline V lookup: CDR1 LGHDT, CDR2 YNNKEL (reference sequence). Trimming left V 7 bases short and J 8 bases short, with 23 bases between. The CDR3 covers 15 residues. The CDR3 protein is CASKPRRGWGQEAFF. The CDR3 DNA is TGTGCCAGCAAACCAAGAAGGGGCTGGGGGCAGGAAGCTTTCTTT. Full variable domain (rest looked up from reference TRBV3-1 and TRBJ1-1): DTAVSQTPKYLVTQMGNDKSIKCEQNLGHDTMYWYKQDSKKFLKIMFSYNNKELIINETVPNRFSPKSPDKAHLNLHINSLELGDSAVYFCASKPRRGWGQEAFFGQGTRLTVV.

This clonotype occurred a few times. The V call is TRBV12-3 or TRBV12-4, the J call TRBJ2-7; D could derive from TRBD1 or TRBD2 (5 bases each). This CDR3 has 14 amino acids. The V end was cut by 8 bases, the J end by 0 bases, with 14 bases between. In DNA form, the CDR3 reads TGTGCCAGCCGCCGGGACGGGATCTCCTACGAGCAGTACTTC. Its translation: CASRRDGISYEQYF.

This clonotype was counted only a few times. The chain uses TRBV6-5 and TRBJ2-3, with D possibly being TRBD1 or TRBD2 (5 bases each). Trimming removed 5 bases from V and 9 bases from J, with 12 bases in between. This CDR3 is 12 amino acids long. Germline loops: CDR1 MNHEY, CDR2 SVGAGI. CDR3 bases: TGTGCCAGCAGTCCACCGGGACCAACGCAGTATTTT. Its translation: CASSPPGPTQYF.

This clonotype was seen more than once but under ten times. This rearrangement joins TRBV20-1 to TRBJ1-1; 9 nucleotides agree with TRBD1. The junction had 9 bases not matched to a gene; V was cut back by 2 bases and J by 2 bases. CDR1 and CDR2 from the germline V gene are DFQATT and SNEGSKA (reference sequence). CDR3 length: 16 residues. The CDR3: CSARPWDRAGNTEAFF. The CDR3 nucleotides read TGCAGTGCTAGACCTTGGGACAGGGCTGGAAACACTGAAGCTTTCTTT.

The rearrangement joins TRBV7-3 to TRBJ2-3; either TRBD1 or TRBD2 may supply D (7 bases each). The CDR3 has 14 residues. Germline CDR1 SGHTA, CDR2 FQGTGA. Trimming left V 5 bases short and J 6 bases short, with 15 bases between. CDR3: CASSPGGGRDTQYF. The CDR3 DNA is TGTGCCAGCAGCCCAGGGGGGGGTAGGGATACGCAGTATTTT.

The chain combines TRBV4-1 with TRBJ2-3; 8 bases line up with TRBD1. This CDR3 region has 14 residues. With 3 bases clipped from V and 6 bases from J, the junction kept 5 bases outside the gene matches. Germline V lookup: CDR1 MGHRA, CDR2 YSYEKL. CDR3: CASSQPHRGDTQYF. The CDR3 bases are TGCGCCAGCAGCCAGCCTCACAGGGGGGATACGCAGTATTTT.

This clonotype was observed a few times. The chain has TRBV6-2 or TRBV6-3 and TRBJ1-1; the D is unclear. With 0 bases removed from V and 4 bases from J, the gap between germline ends came to 9 bases. CDR1 MNHEY and CDR2 SVGEGT come from the germline V gene. The CDR3 has 14 amino acids. CDR3 loop: CASSYSVFGTEAFF. For the CDR3, the DNA is TGTGCCAGCAGTTACTCGGTTTTTGGCACTGAAGCTTTCTTT.

The chain is built from TRBV7-2 and TRBJ2-1; the match to TRBD2 covers 9 bases. CDR3 length: 16 residues. Trimming removed 1 base from V and 7 bases from J; junction bases left unmatched: 8. Germline loops: CDR1 SGHTA, CDR2 FQGNSA. CDR3 protein: CASSLGGLAAGNEQFF. CDR3 in DNA: TGTGCCAGCAGCTTAGGGGGACTAGCCGCGGGGAATGAGCAGTTCTTC.

This clonotype has a single count. The rearrangement uses TRBV20-1 and TRBJ2-1; 8 bases agree with TRBD1. Germline V gene sequence: CDR1 DFQATT, CDR2 SNEGSKA (reference sequence). The junction had 10 bases not matched to a gene; V was cut back by 0 bases and J by 9 bases. The CDR3 spans 15 residues. CDR3 sequence (DNA): TGCAGTGCTAGAGATATGGACAGGGCTGGGGGTGAGCAGTTCTTC. Translation: CSARDMDRAGGEQFF.

The chain uses TRBV6-1 and TRBJ2-1; 10 bases match TRBD2. The V gene end was trimmed by 6 bases and the J gene end by 2 bases; junction bases not matched to a gene: 16. This CDR3 comprises 19 residues. The germline gives CDR1 MNHNS, CDR2 SASEGT. The CDR3 DNA follows: TGTGCCAGCAGCCCAGCTTTTATAGCGGGAGGTTTCCCCTACAATGAGCAGTTCTTC. It translates to CASSPAFIAGGFPYNEQFF.

The chain combines TRBV12-3 or TRBV12-4 with TRBJ2-1; 12 positions agree with TRBD2. With 6 bases clipped from V and 3 bases from J, the junction kept 3 bases outside the gene matches. The CDR3 sequence is 15 residues long. CDR3 in DNA: TGTGCCAGCAGATCTAGCGGGAGGGTCTACAATGAGCAGTTCTTC. It codes for CASRSSGRVYNEQFF.

There are a few counts of this clonotype. CDR3 residues: CASSLQEETQYF. The CDR3 region has the DNA TGTGCCAGCAGTCTACAGGAAGAGACCCAGTACTTC. The chain joins TRBV28 to TRBJ2-5, with a possible D match to TRBD1 (5 bases). The length of the CDR3 is 12 residues. Deletions cut 5 bases from V and 3 bases from J, with 7 bases between. Germline assignment: CDR1 MDHEN and CDR2 SYDVKM.

This clonotype was counted between two and nine times. This rearrangement joins TRBV20-1 to TRBJ2-3; D is perhaps TRBD2 (6 bases). The CDR3 is made up of 14 amino acids. Germline V gene lookup returns CDR1 DFQATT and CDR2 SNEGSKA (reference sequence). The ends were cut back, 8 bases at V and 7 bases at J, with 22 bases in the middle. CDR3 residues: CSPNEIAESNTQYF. The DNA for the CDR3 is TGCAGTCCTAACGAGATAGCGGAGAGCAATACGCAGTATTTT.

The chain carries TRBV13 and TRBJ2-1; 8 bases align to TRBD2. The CDR3 extends over 17 amino acids. Unmatched junction bases numbered 15, after V lost 4 bases and J lost 7 bases. Per the germline V gene, CDR1 is PRHDT and CDR2 is FYEKMQ (reference sequence). The CDR3 bases are TGTGCCAGCAGCTCCGGCAGGTTCAGCCGGGAGGGTAATGAGCAGTTCTTC. This translates into CASSSGRFSREGNEQFF.